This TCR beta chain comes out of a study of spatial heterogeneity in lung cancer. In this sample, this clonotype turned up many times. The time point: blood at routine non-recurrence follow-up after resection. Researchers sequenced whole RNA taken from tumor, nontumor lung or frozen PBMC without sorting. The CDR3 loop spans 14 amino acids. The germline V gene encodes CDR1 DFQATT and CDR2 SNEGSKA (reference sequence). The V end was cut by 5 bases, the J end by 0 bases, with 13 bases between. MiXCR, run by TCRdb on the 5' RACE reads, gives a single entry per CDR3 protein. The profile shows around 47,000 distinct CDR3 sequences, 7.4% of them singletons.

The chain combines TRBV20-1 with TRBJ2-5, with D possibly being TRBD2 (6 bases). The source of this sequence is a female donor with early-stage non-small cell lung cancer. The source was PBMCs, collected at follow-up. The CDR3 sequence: CSALVGGHQETQYF. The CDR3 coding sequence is TGCAGTGCTCTAGTGGGGGGACACCAAGAGACCCAGTACTTC.